This T cell receptor beta chain was documented in a study of OX40 agonist ivuxolimab in advanced cancers. Study overall: Partial responses occurred in three patients (one hepatocellular carcinoma, two cutaneous melanoma).

Study-wide results and limits: Both CD4+ and CD8+ T cell populations in blood had undergone clonal expansion by week 6 at 0.1 to 3.0 mg/kg.

With regard to this clone: Its antigen is currently unknown.

The germline gives CDR1 SEHNR, CDR2 FQNEAQ (reference sequence). The CDR3 loop spans 15 amino acids. V lost 5 bases, J lost 1 base, and 7 bases stayed unmatched. TCRdb's table, derived via immunoSEQ multiplex PCR, lists solely in-frame clones and lacks some. The profile covers about 78,000 clones, with 84% appearing a single time and around 0.48% taken by the ten largest. V gene TRBV7-9 combines with J gene TRBJ1-1; 7 nucleotides line up with TRBD1. The sample consisted of CD4+ or CD8+ T cells sorted from blood, taken in a trial of the OX40 agonist ivuxolimab. The source of this sequence is an adult with an advanced solid tumor such as melanoma, head and neck, liver or kidney cancer. The CDR3 protein is CASSPIQGRNTEAFF. Here the CDR3 DNA reads TGTGCCAGCAGCCCTATACAGGGGCGGAACACTGAAGCTTTCTTT.